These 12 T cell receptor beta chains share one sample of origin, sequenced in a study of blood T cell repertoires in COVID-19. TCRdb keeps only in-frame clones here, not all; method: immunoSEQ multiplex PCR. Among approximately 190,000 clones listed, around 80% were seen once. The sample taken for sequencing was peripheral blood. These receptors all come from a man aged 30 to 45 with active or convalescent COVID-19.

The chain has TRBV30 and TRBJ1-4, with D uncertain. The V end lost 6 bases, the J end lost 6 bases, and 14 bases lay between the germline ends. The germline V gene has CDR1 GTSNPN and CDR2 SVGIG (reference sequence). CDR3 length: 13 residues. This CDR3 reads CACLGAWDEKLFF. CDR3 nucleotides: TGTGCCTGCCTGGGCGCTTGGGATGAAAAACTGTTTTTT.

This chain's CDR3 is CASSQLSGNTEAFF. The CDR3 DNA sequence: TGTGCCAGCAGTCAACTTAGTGGGAACACTGAAGCTTTCTTT. J is TRBJ1-1 and V is TRBV6-5; no firm D call. Deletions cut 5 bases from V and 1 base from J, with 11 bases between. This CDR3 comprises 14 residues. Germline CDR1 and CDR2: MNHEY and SVGAGI.

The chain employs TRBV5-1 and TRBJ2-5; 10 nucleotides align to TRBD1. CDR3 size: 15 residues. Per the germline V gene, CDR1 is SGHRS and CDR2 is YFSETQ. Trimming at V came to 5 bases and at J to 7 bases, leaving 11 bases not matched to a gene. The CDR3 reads CASRNSTGGRGTQYF. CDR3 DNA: TGCGCCAGCAGGAACTCGACAGGGGGCAGGGGGACCCAGTACTTC.

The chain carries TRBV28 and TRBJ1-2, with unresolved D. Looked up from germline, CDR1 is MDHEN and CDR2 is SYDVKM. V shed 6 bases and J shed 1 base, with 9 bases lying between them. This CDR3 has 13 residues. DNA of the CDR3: TGTGCCAGCAGCTTAGACAATAACTATGGCTACACCTTC. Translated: CASSLDNNYGYTF.

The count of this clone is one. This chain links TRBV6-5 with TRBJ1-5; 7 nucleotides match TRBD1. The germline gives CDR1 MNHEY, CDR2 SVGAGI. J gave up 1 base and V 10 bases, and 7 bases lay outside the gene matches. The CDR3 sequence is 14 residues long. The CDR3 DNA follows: TGTGCCACCGTGACAGGGACGAGCAATCAGCCCCAGCATTTT. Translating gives CATVTGTSNQPQHF.

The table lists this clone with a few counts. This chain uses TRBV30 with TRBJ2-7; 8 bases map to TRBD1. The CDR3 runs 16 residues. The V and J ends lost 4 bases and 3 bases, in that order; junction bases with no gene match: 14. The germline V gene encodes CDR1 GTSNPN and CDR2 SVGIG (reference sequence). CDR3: CAWTRIRDRRSYEQYF. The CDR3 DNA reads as TGTGCCTGGACCCGTATTCGGGACAGGAGAAGCTACGAGCAGTACTTC. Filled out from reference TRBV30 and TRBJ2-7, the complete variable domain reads SQTIHQWPATLVQPVGSPLSLECTVEGTSNPNLYWYRQAAGRGLQLLFYSVGIGQISSEVPQNLSASRPQDRQFILSSKKLLLSDSGFYLCAWTRIRDRRSYEQYFGPGTRLTVT.

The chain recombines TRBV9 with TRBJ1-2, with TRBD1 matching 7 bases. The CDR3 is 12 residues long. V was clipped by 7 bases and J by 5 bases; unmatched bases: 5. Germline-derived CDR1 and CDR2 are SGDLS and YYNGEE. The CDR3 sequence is CASSDRSYGYTF. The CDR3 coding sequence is TGTGCCAGCTCGGACAGGAGTTATGGCTACACCTTC.

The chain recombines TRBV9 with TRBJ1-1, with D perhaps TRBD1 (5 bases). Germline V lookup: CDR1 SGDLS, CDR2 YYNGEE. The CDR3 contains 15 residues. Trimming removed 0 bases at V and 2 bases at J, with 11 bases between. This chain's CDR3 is CASSVGQGRNTEAFF. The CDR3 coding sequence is TGTGCCAGCAGCGTAGGTCAGGGAAGAAACACTGAAGCTTTCTTT.

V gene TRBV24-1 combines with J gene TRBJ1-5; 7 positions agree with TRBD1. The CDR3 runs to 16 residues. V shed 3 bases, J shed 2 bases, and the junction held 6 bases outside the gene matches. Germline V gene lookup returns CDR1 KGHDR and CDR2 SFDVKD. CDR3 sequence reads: CATSDAPGTGNQPQHF. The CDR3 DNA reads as TGTGCCACCAGTGATGCCCCCGGGACAGGCAATCAGCCCCAGCATTTT.

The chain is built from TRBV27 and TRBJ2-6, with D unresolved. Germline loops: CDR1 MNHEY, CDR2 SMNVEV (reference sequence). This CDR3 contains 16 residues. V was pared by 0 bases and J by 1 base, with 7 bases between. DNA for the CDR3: TGTGCCAGCAGTTTATCTGGCCCGTCTGGGGCCAACGTCCTGACTTTC. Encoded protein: CASSLSGPSGANVLTF.

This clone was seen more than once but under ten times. CDR3 residues: CASSPQGNSNTGELFF. The CDR3 nucleotides are TGTGCCAGCTCACCTCAGGGGAACTCGAACACCGGGGAGCTGTTTTTT. The rearrangement links TRBV18 to TRBJ2-2; D may be TRBD1 (6 bases). Germline loops: CDR1 KGHSH, CDR2 LQKENI. This CDR3 region has 16 residues. The V and J ends lost 3 bases and 0 bases respectively, with 11 bases between them. Full variable domain (rest looked up from reference TRBV18 and TRBJ2-2): NAGVMQNPRHLVRRRGQEARLRCSPMKGHSHVYWYRQLPEEGLKFMVYLQKENIIDESGMPKERFSAEFPKEGPSILRIQQVVRGDSAAYFCASSPQGNSNTGELFFGEGSRLTVL.

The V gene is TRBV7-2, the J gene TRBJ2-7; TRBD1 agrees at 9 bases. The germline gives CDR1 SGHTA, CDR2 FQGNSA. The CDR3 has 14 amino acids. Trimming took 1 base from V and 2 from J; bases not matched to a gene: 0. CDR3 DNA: TGTGCCAGCAGCTTAGGGACAGGGGCCTACGAGCAGTACTTC. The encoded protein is CASSLGTGAYEQYF.